These T cell receptor beta chains were read from a single sample in a study of cytomegalovirus exposure and HLA in healthy donors. TCRdb's table, derived via immunoSEQ multiplex PCR, lists solely in-frame clones and lacks some. This repertoire includes approximately 190,000 clones. Sequenced: PBMCs. The receptors were sampled from a boy aged 5-17 years in good health and CMV-seronegative. The conserved cysteine and the conserved F or W are not part of the CDR3 here. A D gene is named only where the DNA matches it firmly.

TRBV13 | - | ASSSSTDTQY
TRBV9 | - | ASSVAWEAQWGADTQY
TRBV30 | - | AWSQGSKDTQY
TRBV4-3 | - | ASSQDMSSYNSPLH
TRBV9 | - | ASSVVGSAQETQY
TRBV25-1 | - | ASSDSPSHARLNGYT
TRBV7-8 | - | ASSLNTYEQY
TRBV6-1 | - | ASSDNSYNEQF
TRBV30 | - | AWSAAQGDGYT
TRBV7-2 | - | ASSFQGYSGNTIY
TRBV4-1 | - | ASSHPGVTEAF
TRBV5-6 | - | ASSLGQTYNEQF
TRBV9 | - | ASSVSKGQGEQF
TRBV5-1 | TRBD2 | ASSMGLAGEYNEQF
TRBV7-9 | - | ASSLGTVYEQY
TRBV14 | - | ASSQRGIYEQY
TRBV5-4 | - | ASSFAREYNEQF
TRBV13 | - | ASSFAHRARSSPLH
TRBV5-6 | - | ASRAEGRRTEAF
TRBV5-1 | TRBD2 | ASSLGGPPSGGFLSYNEQF
TRBV4-1 | TRBD2 | ASSQDRGGRTEQY
TRBV6-1 | - | ASSEGEEAGELF
TRBV11-3 | TRBD2 | ASSLRAGGGNEQF
TRBV10-1 | TRBD1 | AFPLGQGAGANVLT
TRBV28 | - | ASSSVGGGHSGETQY
TRBV18 | TRBD1 | ASSRGQAKNTEAF
TRBV19 | - | ASSLGQGSYSNQPQH
TRBV2 | - | ASRKQGGGGYT
TRBV30 | TRBD1 | AWSGLDRGNTEAF
TRBV7-3 | - | ASSLDSTQPQH
TRBV12-1 | - | ASSYKGCEKLF
TRBV6-1 | - | ASRYAGNYGYT
TRBV6-4 | - | ASSSTGSYEQY
TRBV4-1 | - | ASGEKNTGELF
TRBV5-4 | TRBD1 | ASRLPGQGNTGYT
TRBV6-5 | - | ASKDWGREAF
TRBV28 | - | ASSSSGGANYGYT
TRBV5-1 | - | ASSRTGGTLETQY
TRBV7-9 | TRBD1 | ASRPPRTGNTEAF
TRBV5-1 | - | ASSLGGYTAGDTQY
TRBV30 | - | AWSPMRGPTNEQF
TRBV28 | - | ASSLVQHTEAF
TRBV18 | - | ASSETGPGTGELF
TRBV18 | TRBD2 | ASSPEAGLGSYEQY
TRBV9 | TRBD1 | ASSLGTGEAF
TRBV11-2 | TRBD2 | ASSLDGGLAGAREETQY
TRBV25-1 | - | ASSGLQGQASRTGELF
TRBV27 | - | ASRLAGTNEKLF
TRBV23-1 | TRBD2 | ASTRGGSYEQY
TRBV5-5 | TRBD2 | ASSQGTSGQVTVTQY
TRBV6-5 | - | ASSRGSWTTQY
TRBV15 | - | ATSRDQDEKLF